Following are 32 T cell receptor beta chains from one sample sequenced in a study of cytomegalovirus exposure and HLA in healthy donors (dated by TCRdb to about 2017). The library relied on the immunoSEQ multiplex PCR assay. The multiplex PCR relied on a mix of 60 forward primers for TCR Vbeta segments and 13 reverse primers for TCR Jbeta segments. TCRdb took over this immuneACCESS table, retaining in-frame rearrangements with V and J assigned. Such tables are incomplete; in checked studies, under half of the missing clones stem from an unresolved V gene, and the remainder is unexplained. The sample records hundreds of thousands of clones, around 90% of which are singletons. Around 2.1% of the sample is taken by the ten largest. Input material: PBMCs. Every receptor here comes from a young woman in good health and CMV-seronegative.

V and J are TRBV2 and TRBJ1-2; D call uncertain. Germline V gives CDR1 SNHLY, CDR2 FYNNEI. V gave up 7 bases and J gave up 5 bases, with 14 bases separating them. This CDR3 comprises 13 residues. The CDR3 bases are TGTGCCAGCACCAACTTCAACAGTTATGGCTACACCTTC. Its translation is CASTNFNSYGYTF. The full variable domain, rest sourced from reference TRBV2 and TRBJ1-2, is EPEVTQTPSHQVTQMGQEVILRCVPISNHLYFYWYRQILGQKVEFLVSFYNNEISEKSEIFDDQFSVERPDGSNFTLKIRSTKLEDSAMYFCASTNFNSYGYTFGSGTRLTVV.

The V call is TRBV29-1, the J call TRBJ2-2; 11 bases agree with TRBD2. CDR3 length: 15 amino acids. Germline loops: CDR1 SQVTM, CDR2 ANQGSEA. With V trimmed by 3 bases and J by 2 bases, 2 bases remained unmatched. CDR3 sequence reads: CSVEGTSGNTGELFF. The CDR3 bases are TGCAGCGTTGAGGGGACTAGCGGTAACACCGGGGAGCTGTTTTTT.

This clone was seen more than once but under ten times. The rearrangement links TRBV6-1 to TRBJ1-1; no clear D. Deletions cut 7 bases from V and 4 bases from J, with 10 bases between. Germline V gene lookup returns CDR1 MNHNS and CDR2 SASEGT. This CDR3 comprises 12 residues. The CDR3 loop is CASTGGPTEAFF. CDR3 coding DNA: TGTGCCAGCACCGGAGGACCCACTGAAGCTTTCTTT.

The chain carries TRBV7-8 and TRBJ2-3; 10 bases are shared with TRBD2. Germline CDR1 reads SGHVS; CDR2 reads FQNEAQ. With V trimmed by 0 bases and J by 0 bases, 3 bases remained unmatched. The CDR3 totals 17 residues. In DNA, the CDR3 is TGTGCCAGCAGCTTAGCGTGGACTAGCGGAAGCACAGATACGCAGTATTTT. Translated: CASSLAWTSGSTDTQYF.

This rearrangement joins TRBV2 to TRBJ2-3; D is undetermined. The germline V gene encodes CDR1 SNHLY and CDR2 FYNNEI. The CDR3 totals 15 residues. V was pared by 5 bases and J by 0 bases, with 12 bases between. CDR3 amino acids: CASSQGPTSTDTQYF. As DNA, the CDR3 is TGTGCCAGCAGTCAAGGCCCCACTAGCACAGATACGCAGTATTTT.

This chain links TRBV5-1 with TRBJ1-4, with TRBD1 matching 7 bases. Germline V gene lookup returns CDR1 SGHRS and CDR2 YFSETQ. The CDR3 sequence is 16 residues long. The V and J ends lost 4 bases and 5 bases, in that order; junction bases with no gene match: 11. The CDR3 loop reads CASSNYFRGENEKLFF. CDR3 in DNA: TGCGCCAGCAGCAACTACTTCAGGGGGGAAAATGAAAAACTGTTTTTT.

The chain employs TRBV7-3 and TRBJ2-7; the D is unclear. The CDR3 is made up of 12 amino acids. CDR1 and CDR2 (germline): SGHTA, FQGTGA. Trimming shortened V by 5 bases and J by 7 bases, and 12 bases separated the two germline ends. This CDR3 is CASSPRLGEQYF. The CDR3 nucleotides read TGTGCCAGCAGCCCCCGACTCGGGGAGCAGTACTTC.

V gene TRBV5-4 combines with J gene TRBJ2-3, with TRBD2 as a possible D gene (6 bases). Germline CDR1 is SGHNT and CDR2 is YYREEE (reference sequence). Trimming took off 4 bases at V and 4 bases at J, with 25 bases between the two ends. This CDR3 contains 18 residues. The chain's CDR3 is CASSTEQGGVLGADTQYF. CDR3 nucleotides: TGTGCCAGCAGCACCGAGCAGGGCGGGGTCCTCGGCGCAGATACGCAGTATTTT.

CDR3 coding DNA: TGTGCCAGCTCACCACGCAGCGGGGGGCTCCGCACAGATACGCAGTATTTT. It specifies CASSPRSGGLRTDTQYF. The genes are TRBV18 and TRBJ2-3; 9 bases fit TRBD2. Trimming cost V 1 base and J 1 base; bases outside gene matches: 6. The CDR3 has 17 residues. Germline V gives CDR1 KGHSH, CDR2 LQKENI.

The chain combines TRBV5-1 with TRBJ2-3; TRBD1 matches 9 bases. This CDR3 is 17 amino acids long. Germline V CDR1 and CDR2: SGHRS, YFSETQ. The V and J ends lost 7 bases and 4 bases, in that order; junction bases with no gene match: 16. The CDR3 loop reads CASSRGGTGKAADTQYF. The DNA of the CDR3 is TGCGCCAGCTCCCGTGGGGGGACAGGGAAAGCGGCAGATACGCAGTATTTT.

CDR3 sequence: CASSDSLAGGPPDTQYF. The CDR3 coding sequence is TGTGCCAGCAGTGACTCCCTAGCGGGGGGGCCCCCAGATACGCAGTATTTT. The rearrangement links TRBV6-4 to TRBJ2-3, with TRBD2 matching over 12 bases. The germline gives CDR1 MRHNA, CDR2 SNTAGT. This CDR3 region has 17 residues. V was clipped by 0 bases and J by 4 bases; unmatched bases: 5.

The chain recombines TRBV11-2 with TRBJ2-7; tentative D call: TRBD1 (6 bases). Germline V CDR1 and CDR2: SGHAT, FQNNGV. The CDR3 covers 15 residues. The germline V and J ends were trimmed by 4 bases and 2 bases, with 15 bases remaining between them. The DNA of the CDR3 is TGTGCCAGCAGCTCCCTCCCTACAGGGCCCTACGAGCAGTACTTC. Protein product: CASSSLPTGPYEQYF.

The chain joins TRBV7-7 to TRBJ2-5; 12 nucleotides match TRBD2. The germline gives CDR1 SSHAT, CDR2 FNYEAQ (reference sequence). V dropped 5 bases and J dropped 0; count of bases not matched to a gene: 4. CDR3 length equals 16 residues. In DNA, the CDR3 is TGTGCCAGCAGCGTCGGACTAGCGGGGAACCAAGAGACCCAGTACTTC. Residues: CASSVGLAGNQETQYF.

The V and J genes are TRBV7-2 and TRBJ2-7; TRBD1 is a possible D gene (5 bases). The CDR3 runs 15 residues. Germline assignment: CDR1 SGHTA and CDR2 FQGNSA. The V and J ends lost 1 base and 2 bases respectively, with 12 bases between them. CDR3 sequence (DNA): TGTGCCAGCAGCTTAGGGGCAGGGTTAGCCTACGAGCAGTACTTC. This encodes CASSLGAGLAYEQYF. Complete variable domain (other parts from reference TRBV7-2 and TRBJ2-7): GAGVSQSPSNKVTEKGKDVELRCDPISGHTALYWYRQSLGQGLEFLIYFQGNSAPDKSGLPSDRFSAERTGGSVSTLTIQRTQQEDSAVYLCASSLGAGLAYEQYFGPGTRLTVT.

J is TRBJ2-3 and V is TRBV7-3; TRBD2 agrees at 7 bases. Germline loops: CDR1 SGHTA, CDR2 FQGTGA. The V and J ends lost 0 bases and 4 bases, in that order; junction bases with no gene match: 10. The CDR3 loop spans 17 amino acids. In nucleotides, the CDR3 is TGTGCCAGCAGCTTAACAGGGTCCGGGGGGATCTCAGATACGCAGTATTTT. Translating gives CASSLTGSGGISDTQYF.

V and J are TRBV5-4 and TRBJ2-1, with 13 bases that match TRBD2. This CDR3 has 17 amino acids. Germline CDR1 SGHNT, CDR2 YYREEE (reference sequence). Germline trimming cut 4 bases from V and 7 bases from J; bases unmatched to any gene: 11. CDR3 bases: TGTGCCAGCAGCCCTGGACTAGCGGGGGCCACTGGGAATGAGCAGTTCTTC. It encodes CASSPGLAGATGNEQFF. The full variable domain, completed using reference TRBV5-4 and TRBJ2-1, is ETGVTQSPTHLIKTRGQQVTLRCSSQSGHNTVSWYQQALGQGPQFIFQYYREEENGRGNFPPRFSGLQFPNYSSELNVNALELDDSALYLCASSPGLAGATGNEQFFGPGTRLTVL.

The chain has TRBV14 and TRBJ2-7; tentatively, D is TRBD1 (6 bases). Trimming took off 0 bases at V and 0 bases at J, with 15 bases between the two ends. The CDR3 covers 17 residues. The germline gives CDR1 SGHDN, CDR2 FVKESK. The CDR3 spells CASSQEQGTPVSYEQYF. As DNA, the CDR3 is TGTGCCAGCAGCCAAGAACAGGGCACGCCCGTCTCCTACGAGCAGTACTTC.

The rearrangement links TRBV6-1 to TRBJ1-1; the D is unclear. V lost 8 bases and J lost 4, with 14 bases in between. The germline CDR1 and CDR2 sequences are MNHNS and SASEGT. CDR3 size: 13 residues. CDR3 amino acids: CASGPFVGTEAFF. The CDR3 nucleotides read TGTGCCAGCGGGCCGTTCGTGGGCACTGAAGCTTTCTTT.

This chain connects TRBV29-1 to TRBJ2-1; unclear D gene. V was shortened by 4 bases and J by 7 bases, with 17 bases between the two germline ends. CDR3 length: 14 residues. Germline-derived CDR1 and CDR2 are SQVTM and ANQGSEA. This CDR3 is CSVGSLVSQNEQFF. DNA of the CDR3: TGCAGCGTTGGTTCCCTAGTATCGCAAAATGAGCAGTTCTTC.

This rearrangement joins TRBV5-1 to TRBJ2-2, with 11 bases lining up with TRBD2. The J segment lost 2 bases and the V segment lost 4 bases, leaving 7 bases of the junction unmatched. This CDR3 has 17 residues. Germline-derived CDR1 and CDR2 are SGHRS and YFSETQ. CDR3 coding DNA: TGCGCCAGCAGCCAGGCTAGCGGGGGGTTTAACACCGGGGAGCTGTTTTTT. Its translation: CASSQASGGFNTGELFF.

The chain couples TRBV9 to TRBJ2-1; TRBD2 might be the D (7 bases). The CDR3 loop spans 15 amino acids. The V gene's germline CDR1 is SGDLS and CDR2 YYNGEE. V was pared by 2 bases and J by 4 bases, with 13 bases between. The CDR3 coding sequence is TGTGCCAGCAGCGTGGGGGGGGCCCTATACAATGAGCAGTTCTTC. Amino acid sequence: CASSVGGALYNEQFF.

The CDR3 sequence is CASSVVGGQETQYF. CDR3 DNA: TGTGCCAGCAGCGTAGTCGGGGGCCAAGAGACCCAGTACTTC. The rearrangement uses TRBV9 and TRBJ2-5; D is perhaps TRBD2 (6 bases). V was trimmed by 0 bases and J by 1 base, leaving 7 bases between them. CDR3 length: 14 residues. Looked up from germline, CDR1 is SGDLS and CDR2 is YYNGEE.

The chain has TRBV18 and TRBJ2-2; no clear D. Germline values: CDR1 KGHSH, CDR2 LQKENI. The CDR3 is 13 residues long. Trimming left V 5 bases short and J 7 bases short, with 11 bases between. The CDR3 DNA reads TGTGCCAGCTCAGATCTTTCCAGCGGGGAGCTGTTTTTT. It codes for CASSDLSSGELFF. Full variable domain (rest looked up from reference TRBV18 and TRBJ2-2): NAGVMQNPRHLVRRRGQEARLRCSPMKGHSHVYWYRQLPEEGLKFMVYLQKENIIDESGMPKERFSAEFPKEGPSILRIQQVVRGDSAAYFCASSDLSSGELFFGEGSRLTVL.

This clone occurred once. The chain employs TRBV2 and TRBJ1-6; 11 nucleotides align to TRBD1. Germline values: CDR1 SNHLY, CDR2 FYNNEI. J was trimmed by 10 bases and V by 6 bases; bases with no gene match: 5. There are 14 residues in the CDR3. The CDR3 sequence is CASRPGTGGSPLHF. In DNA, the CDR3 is TGTGCCAGCAGGCCCGGGACAGGGGGATCACCCCTCCACTTT.

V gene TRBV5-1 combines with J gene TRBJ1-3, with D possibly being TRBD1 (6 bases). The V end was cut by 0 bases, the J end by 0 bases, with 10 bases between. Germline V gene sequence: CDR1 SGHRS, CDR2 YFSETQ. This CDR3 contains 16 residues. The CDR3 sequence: CASSLEGGNSGNTIYF. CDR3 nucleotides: TGCGCCAGCAGCTTGGAGGGGGGGAACTCTGGAAACACCATATATTTT.

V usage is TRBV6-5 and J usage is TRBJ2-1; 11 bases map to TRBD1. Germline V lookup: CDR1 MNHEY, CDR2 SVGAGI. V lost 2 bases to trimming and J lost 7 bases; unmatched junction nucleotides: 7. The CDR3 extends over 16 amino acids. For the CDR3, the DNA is TGTGCCAGCAGTTACCAGGGACAGGGGGTAACAAATGAGCAGTTCTTC. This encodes CASSYQGQGVTNEQFF.

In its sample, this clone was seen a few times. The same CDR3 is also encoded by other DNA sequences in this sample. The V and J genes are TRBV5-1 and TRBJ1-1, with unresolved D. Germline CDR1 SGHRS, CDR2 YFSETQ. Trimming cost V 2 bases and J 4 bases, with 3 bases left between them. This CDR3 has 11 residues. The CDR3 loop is CASSFGTEAFF. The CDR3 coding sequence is TGCGCCAGCAGCTTCGGCACTGAAGCTTTCTTT.

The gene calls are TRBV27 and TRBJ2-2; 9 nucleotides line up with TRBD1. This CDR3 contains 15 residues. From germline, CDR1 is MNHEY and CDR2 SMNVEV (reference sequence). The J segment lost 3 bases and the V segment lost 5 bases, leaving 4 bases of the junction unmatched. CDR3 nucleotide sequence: TGTGCCAGCAGTGGGACAGGGAGGTACACCGGGGAGCTGTTTTTT. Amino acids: CASSGTGRYTGELFF.

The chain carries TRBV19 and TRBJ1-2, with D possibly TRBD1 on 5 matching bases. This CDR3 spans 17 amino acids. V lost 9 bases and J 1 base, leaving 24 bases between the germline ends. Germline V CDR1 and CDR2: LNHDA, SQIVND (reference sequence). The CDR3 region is CASRPRGRVVDNYGYTF. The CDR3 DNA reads TGTGCCAGCCGCCCCAGAGGCAGGGTTGTGGATAACTATGGCTACACCTTC. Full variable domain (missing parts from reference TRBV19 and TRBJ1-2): DGGITQSPKYLFRKEGQNVTLSCEQNLNHDAMYWYRQDPGQGLRLIYYSQIVNDFQKGDIAEGYSVSREKKESFPLTVTSAQKNPTAFYLCASRPRGRVVDNYGYTFGSGTRLTVV.

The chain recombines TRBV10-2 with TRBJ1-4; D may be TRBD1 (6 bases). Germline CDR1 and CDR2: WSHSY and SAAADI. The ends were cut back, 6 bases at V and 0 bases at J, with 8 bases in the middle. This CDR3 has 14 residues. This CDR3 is CASRQGPTNEKLFF. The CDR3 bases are TGCGCCAGCAGGCAGGGGCCAACTAATGAAAAACTGTTTTTT.

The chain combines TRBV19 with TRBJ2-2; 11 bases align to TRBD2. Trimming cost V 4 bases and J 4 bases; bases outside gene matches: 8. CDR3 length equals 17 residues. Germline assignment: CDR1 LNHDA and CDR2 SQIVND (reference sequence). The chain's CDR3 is CASSRKSSGGTTGELFF. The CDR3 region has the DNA TGTGCCAGTAGTAGGAAGTCTAGCGGGGGGACCACCGGGGAGCTGTTTTTT.

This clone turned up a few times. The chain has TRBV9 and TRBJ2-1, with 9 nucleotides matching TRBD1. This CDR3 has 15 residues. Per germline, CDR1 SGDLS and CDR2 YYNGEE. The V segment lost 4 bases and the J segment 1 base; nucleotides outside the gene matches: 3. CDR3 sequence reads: CASSQQGASYNEQFF. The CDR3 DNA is TGTGCCAGCAGCCAACAGGGGGCGTCCTACAATGAGCAGTTCTTC.